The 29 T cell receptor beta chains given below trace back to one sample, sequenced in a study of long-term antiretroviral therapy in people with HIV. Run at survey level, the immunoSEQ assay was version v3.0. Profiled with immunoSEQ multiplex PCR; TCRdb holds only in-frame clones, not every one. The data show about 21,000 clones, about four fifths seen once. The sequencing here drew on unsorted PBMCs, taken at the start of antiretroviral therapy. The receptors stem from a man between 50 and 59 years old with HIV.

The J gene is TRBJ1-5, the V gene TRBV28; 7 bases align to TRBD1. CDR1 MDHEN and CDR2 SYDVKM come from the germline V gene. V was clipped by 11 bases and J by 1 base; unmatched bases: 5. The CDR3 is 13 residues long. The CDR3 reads CAVGGRSNQPQHF. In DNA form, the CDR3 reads TGTGCCGTAGGGGGCAGGAGCAATCAGCCCCAGCATTTT.

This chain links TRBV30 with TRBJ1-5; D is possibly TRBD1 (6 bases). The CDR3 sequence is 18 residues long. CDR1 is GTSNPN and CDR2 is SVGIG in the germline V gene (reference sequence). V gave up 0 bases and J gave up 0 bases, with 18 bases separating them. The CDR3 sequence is CAWSVQTRGWHSNQPQHF. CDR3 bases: TGTGCCTGGAGTGTACAAACCAGGGGATGGCATAGCAATCAGCCCCAGCATTTT.

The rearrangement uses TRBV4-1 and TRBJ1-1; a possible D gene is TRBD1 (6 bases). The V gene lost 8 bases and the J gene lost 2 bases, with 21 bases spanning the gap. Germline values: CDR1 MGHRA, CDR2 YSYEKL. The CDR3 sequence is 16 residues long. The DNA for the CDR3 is TGCGCCAGCGGACGCCACCTTTGGACAGTTAACACTGAAGCTTTCTTT. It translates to CASGRHLWTVNTEAFF.

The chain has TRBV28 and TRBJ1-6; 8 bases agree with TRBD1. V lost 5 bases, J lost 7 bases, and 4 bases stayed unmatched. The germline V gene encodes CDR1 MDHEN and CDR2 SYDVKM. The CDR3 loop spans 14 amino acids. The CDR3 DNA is TGTGCCAGCAGTCCCCGACAGGGGAATTCACCCCTCCACTTT. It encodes CASSPRQGNSPLHF.

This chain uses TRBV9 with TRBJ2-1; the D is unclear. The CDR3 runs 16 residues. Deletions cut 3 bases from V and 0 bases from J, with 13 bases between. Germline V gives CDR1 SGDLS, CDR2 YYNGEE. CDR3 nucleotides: TGTGCCAGCAGCGCTTCCGACTTCTACTCCTACAATGAGCAGTTCTTC. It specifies CASSASDFYSYNEQFF.

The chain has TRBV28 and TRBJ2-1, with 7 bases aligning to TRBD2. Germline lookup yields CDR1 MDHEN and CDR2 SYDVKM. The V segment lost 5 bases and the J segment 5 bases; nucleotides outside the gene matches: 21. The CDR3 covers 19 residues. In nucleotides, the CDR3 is TGTGCCAGCAGTCACCCCCCCTTCCCCCGGGGGAGGGGCCACAATGAGCAGTTCTTC. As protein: CASSHPPFPRGRGHNEQFF.

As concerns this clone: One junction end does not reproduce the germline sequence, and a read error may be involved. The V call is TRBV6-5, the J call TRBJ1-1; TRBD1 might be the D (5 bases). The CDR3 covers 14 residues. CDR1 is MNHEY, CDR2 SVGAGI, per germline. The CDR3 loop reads CANSYGGRGPEAFF. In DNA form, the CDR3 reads TGTGCCAACAGTTACGGGGGACGCGGCCCTGAAGCTTTCTTT.

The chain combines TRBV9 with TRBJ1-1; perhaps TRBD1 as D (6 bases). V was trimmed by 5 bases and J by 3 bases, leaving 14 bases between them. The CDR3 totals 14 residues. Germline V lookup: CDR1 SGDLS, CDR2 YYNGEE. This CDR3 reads CASSTGLRDTEAFF. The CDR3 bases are TGTGCCAGCAGTACAGGGTTGAGGGACACTGAAGCTTTCTTT.

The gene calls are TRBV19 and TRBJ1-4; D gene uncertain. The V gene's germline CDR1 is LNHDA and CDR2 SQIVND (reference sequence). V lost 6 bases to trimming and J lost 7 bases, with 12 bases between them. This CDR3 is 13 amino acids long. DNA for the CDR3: TGTGCCAGTAGGGGCGGTGGGCTTGAAAAACTGTTTTTT. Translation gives CASRGGGLEKLFF.

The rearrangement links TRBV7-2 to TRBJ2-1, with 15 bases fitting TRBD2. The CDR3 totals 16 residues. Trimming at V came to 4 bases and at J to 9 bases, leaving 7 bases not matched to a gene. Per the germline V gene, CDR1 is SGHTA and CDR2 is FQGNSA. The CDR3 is CASSSGLAGGVGEQFF. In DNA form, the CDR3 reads TGTGCCAGCAGCTCGGGACTAGCGGGGGGCGTGGGTGAGCAGTTCTTC.

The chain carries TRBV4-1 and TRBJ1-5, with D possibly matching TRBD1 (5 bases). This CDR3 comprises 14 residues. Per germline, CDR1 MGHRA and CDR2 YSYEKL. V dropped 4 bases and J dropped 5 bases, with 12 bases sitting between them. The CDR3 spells CASSRGAGDQPQHF. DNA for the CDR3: TGCGCCAGCAGCCGAGGGGCGGGGGATCAGCCCCAGCATTTT.

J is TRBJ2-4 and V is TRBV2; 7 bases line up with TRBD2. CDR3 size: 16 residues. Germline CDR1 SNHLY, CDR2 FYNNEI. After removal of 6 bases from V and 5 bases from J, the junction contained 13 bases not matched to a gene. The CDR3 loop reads CASSTYASGSENIQYF. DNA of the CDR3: TGTGCCAGCAGCACTTACGCTAGCGGTAGCGAAAACATTCAGTACTTC.

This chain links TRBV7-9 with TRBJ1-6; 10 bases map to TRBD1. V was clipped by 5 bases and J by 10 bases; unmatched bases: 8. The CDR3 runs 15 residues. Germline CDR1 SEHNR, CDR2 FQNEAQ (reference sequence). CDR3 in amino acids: CASSAAGQGYSPLHF. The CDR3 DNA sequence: TGTGCCAGCAGCGCTGCGGGACAGGGGTACTCACCCCTCCACTTT. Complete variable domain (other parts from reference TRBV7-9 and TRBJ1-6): DTGVSQNPRHKITKRGQNVTFRCDPISEHNRLYWYRQTLGQGPEFLTYFQNEAQLEKSRLLSDRFSAERPKGSFSTLEIQRTEQGDSAMYLCASSAAGQGYSPLHFGNGTRLTVT.

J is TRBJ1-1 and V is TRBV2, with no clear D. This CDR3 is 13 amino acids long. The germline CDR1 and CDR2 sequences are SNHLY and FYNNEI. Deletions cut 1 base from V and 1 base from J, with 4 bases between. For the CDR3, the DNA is TGTGCCAGCAGTGAAGGAGCGAACACTGAAGCTTTCTTT. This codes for CASSEGANTEAFF.

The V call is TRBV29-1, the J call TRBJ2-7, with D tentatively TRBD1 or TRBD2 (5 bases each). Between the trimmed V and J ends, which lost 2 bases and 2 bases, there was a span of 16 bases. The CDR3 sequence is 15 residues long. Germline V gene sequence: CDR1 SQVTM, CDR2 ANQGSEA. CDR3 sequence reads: CSVEKEDGAPYEQYF. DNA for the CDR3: TGCAGCGTTGAAAAGGAGGACGGGGCCCCCTACGAGCAGTACTTC.

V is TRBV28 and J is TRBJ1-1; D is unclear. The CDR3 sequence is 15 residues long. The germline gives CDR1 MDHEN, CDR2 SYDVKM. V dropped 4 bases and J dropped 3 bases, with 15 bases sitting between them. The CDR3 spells CASSWAAGRDTEAFF. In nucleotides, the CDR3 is TGTGCCAGCAGTTGGGCTGCGGGCCGGGACACTGAAGCTTTCTTT.

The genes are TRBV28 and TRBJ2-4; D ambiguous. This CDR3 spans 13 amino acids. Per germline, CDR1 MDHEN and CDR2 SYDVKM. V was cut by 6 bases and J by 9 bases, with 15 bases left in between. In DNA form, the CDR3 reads TGTGCCAGCAGCCCCGTCGGTGAGACCATTCAGTACTTC. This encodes CASSPVGETIQYF.

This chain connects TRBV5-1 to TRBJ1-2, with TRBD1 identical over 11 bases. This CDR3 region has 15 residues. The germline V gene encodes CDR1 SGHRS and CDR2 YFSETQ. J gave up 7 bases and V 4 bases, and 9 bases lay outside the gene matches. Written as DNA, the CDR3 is TGCGCCAGCAGCCTGCGGACAGGGGGCGCGGGTGGCTACACCTTC. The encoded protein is CASSLRTGGAGGYTF.

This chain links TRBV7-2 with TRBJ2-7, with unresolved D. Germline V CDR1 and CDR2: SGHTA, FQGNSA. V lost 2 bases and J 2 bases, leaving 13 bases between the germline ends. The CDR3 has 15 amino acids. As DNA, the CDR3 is TGTGCCAGCAGCTTAAGCCCTCGAAGTGCCTACGAGCAGTACTTC. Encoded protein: CASSLSPRSAYEQYF.

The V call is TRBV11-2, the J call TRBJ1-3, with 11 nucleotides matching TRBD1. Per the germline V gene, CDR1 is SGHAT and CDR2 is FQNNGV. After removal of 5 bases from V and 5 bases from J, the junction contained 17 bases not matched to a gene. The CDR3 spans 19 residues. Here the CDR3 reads CASSLTSHPGQGVRNTIYF. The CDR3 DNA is TGTGCCAGCAGCCTTACAAGTCACCCGGGACAGGGGGTTAGAAACACCATATATTTT.

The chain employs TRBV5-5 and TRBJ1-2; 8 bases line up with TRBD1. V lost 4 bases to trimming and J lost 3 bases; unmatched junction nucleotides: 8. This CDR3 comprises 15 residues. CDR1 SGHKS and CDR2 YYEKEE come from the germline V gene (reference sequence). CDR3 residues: CASSDYQGADYGYTF. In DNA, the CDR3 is TGTGCCAGCAGCGACTACCAGGGGGCCGACTATGGCTACACCTTC. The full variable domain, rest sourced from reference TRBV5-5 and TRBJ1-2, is DAGVTQSPTHLIKTRGQQVTLRCSPISGHKSVSWYQQVLGQGPQFIFQYYEKEERGRGNFPDRFSARQFPNYSSELNVNALLLGDSALYLCASSDYQGADYGYTFGSGTRLTVV.

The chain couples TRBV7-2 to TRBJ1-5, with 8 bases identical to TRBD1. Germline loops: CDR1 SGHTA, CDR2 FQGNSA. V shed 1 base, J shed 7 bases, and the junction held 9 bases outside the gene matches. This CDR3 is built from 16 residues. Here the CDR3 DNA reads TGTGCCAGCAGCTTAGGGACAGGGTTAAAAGGACAGCCCCAGCATTTT. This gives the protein CASSLGTGLKGQPQHF.

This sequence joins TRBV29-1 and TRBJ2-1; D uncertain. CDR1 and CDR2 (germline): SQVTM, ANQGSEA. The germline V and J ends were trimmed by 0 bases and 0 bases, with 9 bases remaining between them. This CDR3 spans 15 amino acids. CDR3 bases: TGCAGCGTTGAAGATCTGGTTGTCTCCTACAATGAGCAGTTCTTC. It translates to CSVEDLVVSYNEQFF.

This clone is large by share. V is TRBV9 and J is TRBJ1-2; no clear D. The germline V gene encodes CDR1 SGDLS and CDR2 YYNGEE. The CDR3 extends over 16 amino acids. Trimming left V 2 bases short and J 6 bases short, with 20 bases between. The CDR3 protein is CASSVIRVFPTDGYTF. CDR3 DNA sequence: TGTGCCAGCAGCGTCATCCGGGTCTTCCCAACCGATGGCTACACCTTC. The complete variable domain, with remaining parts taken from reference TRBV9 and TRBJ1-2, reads DSGVTQTPKHLITATGQRVTLRCSPRSGDLSVYWYQQSLDQGLQFLIQYYNGEERAKGNILERFSAQQFPDLHSELNLSSLELGDSALYFCASSVIRVFPTDGYTFGSGTRLTVV.

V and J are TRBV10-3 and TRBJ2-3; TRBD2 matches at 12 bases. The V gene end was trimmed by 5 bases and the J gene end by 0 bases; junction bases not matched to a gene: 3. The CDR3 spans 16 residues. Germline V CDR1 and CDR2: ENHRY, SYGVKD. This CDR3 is CAISLLAGGSTDTQYF. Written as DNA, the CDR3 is TGTGCCATCAGTCTTCTAGCGGGAGGGAGCACAGATACGCAGTATTTT.

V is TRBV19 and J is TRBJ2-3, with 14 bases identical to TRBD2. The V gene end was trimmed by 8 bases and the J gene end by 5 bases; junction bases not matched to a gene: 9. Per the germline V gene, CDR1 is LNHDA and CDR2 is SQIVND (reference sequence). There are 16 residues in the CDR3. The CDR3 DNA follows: TGTGCCAGTCGTGGGAGACTAGCGGGAGGGCAAGATACGCAGTATTTT. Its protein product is CASRGRLAGGQDTQYF.

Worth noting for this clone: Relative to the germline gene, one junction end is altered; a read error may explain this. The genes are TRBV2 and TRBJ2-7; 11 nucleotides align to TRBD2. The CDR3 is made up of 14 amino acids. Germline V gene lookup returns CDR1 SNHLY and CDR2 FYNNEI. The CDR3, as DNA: TGTGCCACCAGTTATAGCGGGGGGGCCTACGAGCAGTACTTC. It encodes CATSYSGGAYEQYF.

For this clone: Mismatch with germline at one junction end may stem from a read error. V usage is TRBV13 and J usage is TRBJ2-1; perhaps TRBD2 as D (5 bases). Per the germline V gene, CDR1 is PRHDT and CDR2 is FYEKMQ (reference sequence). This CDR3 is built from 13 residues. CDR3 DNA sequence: TGTGCCAGCAGCATAGGACTCTACAATGAGCAGTTCTTC. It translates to CASSIGLYNEQFF.

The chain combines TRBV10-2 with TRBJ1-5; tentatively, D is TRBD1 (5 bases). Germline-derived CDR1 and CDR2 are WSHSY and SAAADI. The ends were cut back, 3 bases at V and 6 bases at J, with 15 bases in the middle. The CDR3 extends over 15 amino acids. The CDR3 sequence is CASSDGRAWGQPQHF. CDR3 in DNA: TGCGCCAGCAGTGACGGCAGGGCGTGGGGTCAGCCCCAGCATTTT.